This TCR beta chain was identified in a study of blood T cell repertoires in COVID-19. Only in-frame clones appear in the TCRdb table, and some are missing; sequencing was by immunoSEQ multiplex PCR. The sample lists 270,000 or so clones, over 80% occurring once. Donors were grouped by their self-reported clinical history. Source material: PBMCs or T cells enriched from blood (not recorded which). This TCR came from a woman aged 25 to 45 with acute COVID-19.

CDR3 nucleotides: TGCGCCAGCAGCTTGAAGCCATGGGGGGGACGGGGTGAAGCTTTCTTT. Protein product: CASSLKPWGGRGEAFF. This chain connects TRBV5-1 to TRBJ1-1; possibly TRBD1 for D (5 bases). In germline, CDR1 is SGHRS, CDR2 YFSETQ. CDR3 length: 16 amino acids. Between the trimmed V and J ends, which lost 1 base and 7 bases, there was a span of 20 bases.